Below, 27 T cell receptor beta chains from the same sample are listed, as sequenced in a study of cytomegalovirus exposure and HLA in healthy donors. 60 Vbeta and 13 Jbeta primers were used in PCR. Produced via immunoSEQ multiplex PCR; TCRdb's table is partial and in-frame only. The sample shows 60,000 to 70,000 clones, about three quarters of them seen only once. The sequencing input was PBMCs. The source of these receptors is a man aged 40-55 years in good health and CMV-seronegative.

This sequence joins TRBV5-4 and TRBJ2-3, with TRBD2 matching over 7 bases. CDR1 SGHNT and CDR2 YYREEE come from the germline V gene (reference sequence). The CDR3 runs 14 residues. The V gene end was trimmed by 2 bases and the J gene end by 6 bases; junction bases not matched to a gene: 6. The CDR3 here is CASSFRGVEDTQYF. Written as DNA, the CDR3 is TGTGCCAGCAGCTTCCGGGGGGTTGAGGATACGCAGTATTTT.

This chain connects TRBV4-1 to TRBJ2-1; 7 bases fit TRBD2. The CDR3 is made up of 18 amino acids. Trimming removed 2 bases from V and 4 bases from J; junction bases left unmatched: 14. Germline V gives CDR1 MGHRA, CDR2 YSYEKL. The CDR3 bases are TGCGCCAGCAGCCAAATACGAGGTCTCGGCGGGGGATACAATGAGCAGTTCTTC. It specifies CASSQIRGLGGGYNEQFF.

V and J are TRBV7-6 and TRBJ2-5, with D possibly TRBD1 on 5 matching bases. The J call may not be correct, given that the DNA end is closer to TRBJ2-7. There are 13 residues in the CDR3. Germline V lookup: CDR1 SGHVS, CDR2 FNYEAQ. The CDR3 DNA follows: TGTGCCAGCAGCTTAGAAGGGGTAGACGAGCAGTACTTC. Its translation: CASSLEGVDEQYF.

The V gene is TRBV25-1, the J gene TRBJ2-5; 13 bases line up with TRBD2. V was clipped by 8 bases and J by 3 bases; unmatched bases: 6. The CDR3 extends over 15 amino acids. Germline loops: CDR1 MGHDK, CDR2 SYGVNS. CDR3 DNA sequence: TGTGCCAGCTCGGGACTAGCGGGGATTGAAGAGACCCAGTACTTC. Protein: CASSGLAGIEETQYF.

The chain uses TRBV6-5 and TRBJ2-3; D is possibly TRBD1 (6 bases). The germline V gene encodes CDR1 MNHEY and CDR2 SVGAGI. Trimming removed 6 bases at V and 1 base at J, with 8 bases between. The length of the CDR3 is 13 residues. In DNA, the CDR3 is TGTGCCAGCAGGCGACAGGGCACAGATACGCAGTATTTT. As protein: CASRRQGTDTQYF.

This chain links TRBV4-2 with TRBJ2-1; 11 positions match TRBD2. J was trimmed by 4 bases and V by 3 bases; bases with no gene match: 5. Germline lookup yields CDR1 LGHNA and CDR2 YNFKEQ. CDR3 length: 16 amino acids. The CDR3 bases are TGTGCCAGCAGCCAGGGTACTAGCGGGGGATACAATGAGCAGTTCTTC. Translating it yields CASSQGTSGGYNEQFF.

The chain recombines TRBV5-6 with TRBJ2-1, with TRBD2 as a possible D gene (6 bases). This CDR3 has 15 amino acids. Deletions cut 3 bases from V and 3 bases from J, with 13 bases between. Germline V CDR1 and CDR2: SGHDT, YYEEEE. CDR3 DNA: TGTGCCAGCAGCTCCTGGGACTTACTCTACAATGAGCAGTTCTTC. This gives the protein CASSSWDLLYNEQFF.

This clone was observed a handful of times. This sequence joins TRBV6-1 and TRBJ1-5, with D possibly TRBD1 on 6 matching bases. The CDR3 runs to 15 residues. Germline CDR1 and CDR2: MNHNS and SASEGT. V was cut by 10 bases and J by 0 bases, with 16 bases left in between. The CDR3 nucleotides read TGTGCCACCTCACAGGGAGTTTATAGCAATCAGCCCCAGCATTTT. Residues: CATSQGVYSNQPQHF.

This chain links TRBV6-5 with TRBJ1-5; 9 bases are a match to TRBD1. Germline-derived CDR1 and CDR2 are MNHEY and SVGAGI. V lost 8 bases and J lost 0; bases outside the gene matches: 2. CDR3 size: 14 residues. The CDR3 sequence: CASRDRVSNQPQHF. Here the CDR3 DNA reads TGTGCCAGCCGGGACAGGGTTAGCAATCAGCCCCAGCATTTT.

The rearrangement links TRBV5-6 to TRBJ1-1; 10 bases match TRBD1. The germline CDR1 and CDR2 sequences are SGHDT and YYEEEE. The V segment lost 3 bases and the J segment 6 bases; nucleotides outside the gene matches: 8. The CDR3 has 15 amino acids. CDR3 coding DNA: TGTGCCAGCAGCTACCGGGACAGGGGAAACGCTGAAGCTTTCTTT. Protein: CASSYRDRGNAEAFF.

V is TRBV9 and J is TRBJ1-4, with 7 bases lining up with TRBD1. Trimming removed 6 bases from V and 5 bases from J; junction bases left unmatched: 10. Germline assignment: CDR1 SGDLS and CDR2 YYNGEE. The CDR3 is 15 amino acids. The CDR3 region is CASTRATGNNEKLFF. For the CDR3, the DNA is TGTGCCAGCACCAGAGCGACAGGGAACAATGAAAAACTGTTTTTT.

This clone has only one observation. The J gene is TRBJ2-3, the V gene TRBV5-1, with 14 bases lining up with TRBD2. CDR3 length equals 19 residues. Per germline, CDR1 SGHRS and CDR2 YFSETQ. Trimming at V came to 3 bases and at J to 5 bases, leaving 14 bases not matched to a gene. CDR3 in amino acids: CASSSHRLAGGPSEDTQYF. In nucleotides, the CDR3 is TGCGCCAGCAGCTCCCATCGACTAGCGGGAGGGCCATCCGAAGATACGCAGTATTTT.

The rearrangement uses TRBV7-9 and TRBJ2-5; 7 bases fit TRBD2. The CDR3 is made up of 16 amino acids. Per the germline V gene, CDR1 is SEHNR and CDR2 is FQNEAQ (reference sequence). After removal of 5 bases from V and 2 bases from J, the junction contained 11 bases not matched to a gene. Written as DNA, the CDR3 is TGTGCCAGCAGCCTCCCTGGCCAAGCGGGACAAGAGACCCAGTACTTC. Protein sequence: CASSLPGQAGQETQYF. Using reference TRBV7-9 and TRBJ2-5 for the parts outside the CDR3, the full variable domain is DTGVSQNPRHKITKRGQNVTFRCDPISEHNRLYWYRQTLGQGPEFLTYFQNEAQLEKSRLLSDRFSAERPKGSFSTLEIQRTEQGDSAMYLCASSLPGQAGQETQYFGPGTRLLVL.

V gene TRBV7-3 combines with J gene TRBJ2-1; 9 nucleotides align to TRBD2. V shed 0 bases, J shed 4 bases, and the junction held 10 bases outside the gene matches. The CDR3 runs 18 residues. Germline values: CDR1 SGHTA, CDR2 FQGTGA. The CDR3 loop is CASSLTVGASGVYNEQFF. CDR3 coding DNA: TGTGCCAGCAGCTTAACGGTGGGCGCTAGCGGGGTTTACAATGAGCAGTTCTTC.

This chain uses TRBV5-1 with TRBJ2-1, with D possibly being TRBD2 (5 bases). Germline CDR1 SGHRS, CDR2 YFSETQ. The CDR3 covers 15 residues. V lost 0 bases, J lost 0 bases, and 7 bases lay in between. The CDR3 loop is CASSLVAGSYNEQFF. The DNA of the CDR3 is TGCGCCAGCAGCTTGGTGGCGGGCTCCTACAATGAGCAGTTCTTC.

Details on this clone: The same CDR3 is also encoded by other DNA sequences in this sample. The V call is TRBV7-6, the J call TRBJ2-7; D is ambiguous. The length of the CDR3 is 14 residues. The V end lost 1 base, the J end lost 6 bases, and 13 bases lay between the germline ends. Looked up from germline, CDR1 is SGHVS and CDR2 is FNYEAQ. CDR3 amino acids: CASSLDWSSPEQYF. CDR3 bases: TGTGCCAGCAGCTTAGATTGGAGTTCCCCCGAGCAGTACTTC.

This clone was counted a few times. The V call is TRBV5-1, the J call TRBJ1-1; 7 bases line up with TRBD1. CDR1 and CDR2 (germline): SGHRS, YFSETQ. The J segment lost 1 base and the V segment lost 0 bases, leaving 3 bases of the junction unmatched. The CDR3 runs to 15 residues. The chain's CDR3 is CASSLAHRGNTEAFF. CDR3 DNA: TGCGCCAGCAGCTTGGCCCACAGGGGGAACACTGAAGCTTTCTTT.

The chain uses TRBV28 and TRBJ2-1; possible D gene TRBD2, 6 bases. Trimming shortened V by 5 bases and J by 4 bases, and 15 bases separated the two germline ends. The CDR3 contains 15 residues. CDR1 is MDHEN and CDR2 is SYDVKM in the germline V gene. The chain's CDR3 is CASSTGTFSYNEQFF. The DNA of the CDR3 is TGTGCCAGCAGTACCGGGACTTTTTCTTACAATGAGCAGTTCTTC.

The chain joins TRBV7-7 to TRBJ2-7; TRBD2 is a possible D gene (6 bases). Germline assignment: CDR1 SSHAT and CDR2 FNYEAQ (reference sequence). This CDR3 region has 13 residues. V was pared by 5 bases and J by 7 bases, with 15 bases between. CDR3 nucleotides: TGTGCCAGCAGCCTCGAACCCGGGGGAGAGCAGTACTTC. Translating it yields CASSLEPGGEQYF.

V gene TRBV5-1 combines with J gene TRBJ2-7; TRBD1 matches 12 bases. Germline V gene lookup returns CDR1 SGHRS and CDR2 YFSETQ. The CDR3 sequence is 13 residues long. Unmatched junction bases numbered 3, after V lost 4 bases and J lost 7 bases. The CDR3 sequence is CASSRDRGPEQYF. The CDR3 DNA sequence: TGCGCCAGCAGCCGGGACAGGGGGCCTGAGCAGTACTTC.

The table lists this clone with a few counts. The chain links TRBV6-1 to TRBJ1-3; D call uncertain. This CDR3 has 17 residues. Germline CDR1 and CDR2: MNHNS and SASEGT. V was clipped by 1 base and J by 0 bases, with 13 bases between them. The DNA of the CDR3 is TGTGCCAGCAGTGAAGTCGTACAATCGGGCTCTGGAAACACCATATATTTT. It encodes CASSEVVQSGSGNTIYF.

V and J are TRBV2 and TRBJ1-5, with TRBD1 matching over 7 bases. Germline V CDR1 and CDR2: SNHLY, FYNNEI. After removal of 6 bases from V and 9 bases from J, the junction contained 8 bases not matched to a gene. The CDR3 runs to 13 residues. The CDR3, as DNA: TGTGCCAGCAGGAAACAGGGGAGCGGGCCCCAGCATTTT. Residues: CASRKQGSGPQHF.

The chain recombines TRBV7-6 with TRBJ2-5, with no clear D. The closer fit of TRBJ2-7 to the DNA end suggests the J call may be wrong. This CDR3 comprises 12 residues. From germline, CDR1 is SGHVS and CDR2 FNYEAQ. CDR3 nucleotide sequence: TGTGCCAGCAGCTCGGTCTCCTACGAGCAGTACTTC. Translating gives CASSSVSYEQYF.

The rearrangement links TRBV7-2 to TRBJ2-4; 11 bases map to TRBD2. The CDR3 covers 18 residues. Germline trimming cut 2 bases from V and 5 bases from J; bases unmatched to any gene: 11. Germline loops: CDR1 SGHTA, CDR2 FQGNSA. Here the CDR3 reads CASSLKISGREAQNIQYF. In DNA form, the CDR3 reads TGTGCCAGCAGCTTAAAGATTAGCGGGAGGGAGGCCCAAAACATTCAGTACTTC.

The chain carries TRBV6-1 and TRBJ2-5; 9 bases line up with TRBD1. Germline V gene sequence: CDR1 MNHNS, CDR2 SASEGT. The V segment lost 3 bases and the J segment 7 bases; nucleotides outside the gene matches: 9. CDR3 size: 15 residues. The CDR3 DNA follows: TGTGCCAGCAGTGACGGGACAGGGCCTCGGGGGACCCAGTACTTC. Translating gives CASSDGTGPRGTQYF.

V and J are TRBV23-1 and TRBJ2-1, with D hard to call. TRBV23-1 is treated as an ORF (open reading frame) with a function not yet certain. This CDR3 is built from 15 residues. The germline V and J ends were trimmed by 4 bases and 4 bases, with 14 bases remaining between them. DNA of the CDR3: TGCGCCAGCAGTCGGCCCCATCGTGTTTACAATGAGCAGTTCTTC. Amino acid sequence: CASSRPHRVYNEQFF.

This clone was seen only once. CDR3 residues: CASSMGGQGARETQYF. DNA of the CDR3: TGTGCCAGTAGTATGGGGGGACAGGGGGCCAGGGAGACCCAGTACTTC. V and J are TRBV19 and TRBJ2-5, with 12 bases identical to TRBD1. V was pared by 3 bases and J by 5 bases, with 7 bases of the junction left unmatched. The CDR3 runs to 16 residues. CDR1 is LNHDA and CDR2 is SQIVND in the germline V gene (reference sequence).